This T cell receptor (beta chain) was found in a study of PD-1 blockade in classical Hodgkin lymphoma. Time point of the sample: cycle 4 day 1 (C4D1), after 5 to 7 weeks of nivolumab. Each patient's relapse followed autologous stem cell transplantation, and brentuximab vedotin exposure varied. Profiled with immunoSEQ multiplex PCR; TCRdb holds only in-frame clones, not every one. The repertoire holds 110,000 or so clones, approximately 89% seen once, with under 20% in the top ten. Study-level findings and limits: Baseline diversity resembling that of newly diagnosed patients was seen in complete responders. Anyone who began nivolumab under 1 year after ASCT was excluded.

As regards this clone: Its antigen remains unknown.

The input for sequencing was peripheral blood mononuclear cells (PBMCs), taken before the fourth cycle of nivolumab. The TCR originated in a human donor with classical Hodgkin lymphoma.

Here the CDR3 reads CASSQVASATEAFF. The DNA of the CDR3 is TGTGCCAGCAGCCAAGTTGCGTCGGCCACTGAAGCTTTCTTT. This chain joins TRBV14 and TRBJ1-1; D uncertain. The V gene's germline CDR1 is SGHDN and CDR2 FVKESK. This CDR3 has 14 residues. Trimming cost V 1 base and J 4 bases, with 10 bases left between them.